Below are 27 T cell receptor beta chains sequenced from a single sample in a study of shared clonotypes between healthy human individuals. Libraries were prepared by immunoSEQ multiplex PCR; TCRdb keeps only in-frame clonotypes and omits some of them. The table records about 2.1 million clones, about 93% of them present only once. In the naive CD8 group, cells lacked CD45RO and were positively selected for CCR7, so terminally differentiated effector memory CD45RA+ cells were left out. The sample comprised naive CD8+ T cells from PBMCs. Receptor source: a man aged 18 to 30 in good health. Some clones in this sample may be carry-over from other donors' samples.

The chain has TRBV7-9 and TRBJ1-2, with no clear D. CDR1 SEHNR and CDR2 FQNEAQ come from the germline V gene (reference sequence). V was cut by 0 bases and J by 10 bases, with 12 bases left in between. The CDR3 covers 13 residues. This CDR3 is CASSLAVRDAYTF. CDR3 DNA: TGTGCCAGCAGCTTAGCAGTTAGGGATGCCTACACCTTC.

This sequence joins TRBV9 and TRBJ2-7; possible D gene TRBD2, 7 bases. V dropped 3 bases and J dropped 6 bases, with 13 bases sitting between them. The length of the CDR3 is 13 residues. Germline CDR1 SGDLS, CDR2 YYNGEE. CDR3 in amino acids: CASSAGRGREQYF. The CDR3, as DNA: TGTGCCAGCAGCGCCGGGCGGGGGCGCGAGCAGTACTTC.

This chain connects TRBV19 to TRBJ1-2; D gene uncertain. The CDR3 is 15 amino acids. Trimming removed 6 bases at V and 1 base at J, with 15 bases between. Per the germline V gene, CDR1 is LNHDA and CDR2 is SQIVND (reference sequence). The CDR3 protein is CASRPDVLDNYGYTF. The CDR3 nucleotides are TGTGCCAGTAGGCCGGACGTCCTTGATAACTATGGCTACACCTTC. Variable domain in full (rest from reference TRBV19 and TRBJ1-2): DGGITQSPKYLFRKEGQNVTLSCEQNLNHDAMYWYRQDPGQGLRLIYYSQIVNDFQKGDIAEGYSVSREKKESFPLTVTSAQKNPTAFYLCASRPDVLDNYGYTFGSGTRLTVV.

DNA of the CDR3: TGCGCCAGCAGCCATATGGACAGGGGCTACGAGCAGTACTTC. It is translated as CASSHMDRGYEQYF. The genes are TRBV4-1 and TRBJ2-5; 9 bases match TRBD1. Near its end, the DNA agrees better with TRBJ2-7, so the J call may be wrong. Germline V lookup: CDR1 MGHRA, CDR2 YSYEKL. The CDR3 spans 14 residues.

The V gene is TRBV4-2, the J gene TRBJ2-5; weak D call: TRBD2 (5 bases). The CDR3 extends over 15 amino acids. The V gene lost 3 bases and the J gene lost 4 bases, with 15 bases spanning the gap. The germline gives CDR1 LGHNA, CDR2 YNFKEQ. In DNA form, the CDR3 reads TGTGCCAGCAGCCAGGCCCTACGGGCGGGAGAGACCCAGTACTTC. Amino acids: CASSQALRAGETQYF.

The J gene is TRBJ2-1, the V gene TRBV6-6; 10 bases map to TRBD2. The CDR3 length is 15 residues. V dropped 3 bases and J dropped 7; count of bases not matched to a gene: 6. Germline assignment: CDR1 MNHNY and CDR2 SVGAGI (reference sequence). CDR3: CASSYSSGSINEQFF. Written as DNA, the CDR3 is TGTGCCAGCAGTTATTCTAGCGGGAGTATAAATGAGCAGTTCTTC.

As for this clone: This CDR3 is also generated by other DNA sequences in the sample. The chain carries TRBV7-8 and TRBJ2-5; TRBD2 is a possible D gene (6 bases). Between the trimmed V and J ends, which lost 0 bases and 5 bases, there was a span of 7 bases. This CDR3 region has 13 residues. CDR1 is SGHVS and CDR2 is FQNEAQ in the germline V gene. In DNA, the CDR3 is TGTGCCAGCAGCTTAGCGGGGAGGGAGACCCAGTACTTC. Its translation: CASSLAGRETQYF.

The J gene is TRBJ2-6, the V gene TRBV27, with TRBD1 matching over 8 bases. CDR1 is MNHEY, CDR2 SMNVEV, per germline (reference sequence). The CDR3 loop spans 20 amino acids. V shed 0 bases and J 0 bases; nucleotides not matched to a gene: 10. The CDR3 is CASSLSPGTGWDSGANVLTF. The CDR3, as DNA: TGTGCCAGCAGTTTATCGCCCGGGACAGGTTGGGACTCTGGGGCCAACGTCCTGACTTTC.

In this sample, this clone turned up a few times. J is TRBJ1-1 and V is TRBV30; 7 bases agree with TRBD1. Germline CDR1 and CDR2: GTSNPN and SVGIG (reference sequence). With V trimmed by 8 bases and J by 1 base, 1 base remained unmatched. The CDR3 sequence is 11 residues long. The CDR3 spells CAGQANTEAFF. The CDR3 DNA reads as TGTGCCGGACAGGCGAACACTGAAGCTTTCTTT.

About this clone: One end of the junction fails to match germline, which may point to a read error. The CDR3 nucleotides are TGTGCCAGCATGTGGGCAGGGACCCGCCCAAACTTC. It yields the protein CASMWAGTRPNF. The chain links TRBV6-1 to TRBJ2-7; perhaps D is TRBD1 or TRBD2 (5 bases each). Germline V lookup: CDR1 MNHNS, CDR2 SASEGT. The CDR3 is 12 amino acids.

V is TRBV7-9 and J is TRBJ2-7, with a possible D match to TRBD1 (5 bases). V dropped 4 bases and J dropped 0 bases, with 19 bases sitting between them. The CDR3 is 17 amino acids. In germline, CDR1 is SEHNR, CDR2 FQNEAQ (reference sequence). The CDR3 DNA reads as TGTGCCAGCAGCTCCGCAGATTGGAAGGGGAACTCCTACGAGCAGTACTTC. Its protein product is CASSSADWKGNSYEQYF.

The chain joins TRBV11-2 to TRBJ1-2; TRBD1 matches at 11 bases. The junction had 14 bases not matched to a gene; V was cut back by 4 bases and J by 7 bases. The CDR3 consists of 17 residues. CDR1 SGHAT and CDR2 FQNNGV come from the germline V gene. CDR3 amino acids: CASSSRIETGTGGGYTF. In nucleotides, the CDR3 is TGTGCCAGCAGCTCACGGATTGAGACCGGGACAGGGGGTGGCTACACCTTC.

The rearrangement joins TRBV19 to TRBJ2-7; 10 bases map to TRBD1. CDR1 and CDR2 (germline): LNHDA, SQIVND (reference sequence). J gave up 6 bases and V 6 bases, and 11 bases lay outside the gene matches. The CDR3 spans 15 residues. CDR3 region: CASRERTGGLGEQYF. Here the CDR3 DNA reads TGTGCCAGTAGGGAGCGGACAGGGGGGCTCGGCGAGCAGTACTTC. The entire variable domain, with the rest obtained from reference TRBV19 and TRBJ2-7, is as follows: DGGITQSPKYLFRKEGQNVTLSCEQNLNHDAMYWYRQDPGQGLRLIYYSQIVNDFQKGDIAEGYSVSREKKESFPLTVTSAQKNPTAFYLCASRERTGGLGEQYFGPGTRLTVT.

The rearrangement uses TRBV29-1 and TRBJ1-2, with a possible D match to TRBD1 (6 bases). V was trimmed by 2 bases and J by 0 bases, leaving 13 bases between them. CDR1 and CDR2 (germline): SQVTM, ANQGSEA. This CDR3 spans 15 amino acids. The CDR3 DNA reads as TGCAGCGTTGAATCTGCGCAGGGGCCTAACTATGGCTACACCTTC. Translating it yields CSVESAQGPNYGYTF.

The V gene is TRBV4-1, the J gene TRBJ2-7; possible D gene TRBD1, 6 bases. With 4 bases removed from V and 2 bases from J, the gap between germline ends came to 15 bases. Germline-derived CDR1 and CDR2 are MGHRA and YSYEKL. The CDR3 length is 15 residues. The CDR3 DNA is TGCGCCAGCAGCCCAACCGGGACATCCCCCTACGAGCAGTACTTC. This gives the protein CASSPTGTSPYEQYF.

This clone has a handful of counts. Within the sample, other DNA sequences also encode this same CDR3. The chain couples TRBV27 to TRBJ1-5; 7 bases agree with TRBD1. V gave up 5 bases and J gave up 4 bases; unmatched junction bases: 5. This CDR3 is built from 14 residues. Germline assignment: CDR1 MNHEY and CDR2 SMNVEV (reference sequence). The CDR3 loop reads CASSLRQGNQPQHF. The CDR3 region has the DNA TGTGCCAGCAGTCTACGACAGGGTAATCAGCCCCAGCATTTT.

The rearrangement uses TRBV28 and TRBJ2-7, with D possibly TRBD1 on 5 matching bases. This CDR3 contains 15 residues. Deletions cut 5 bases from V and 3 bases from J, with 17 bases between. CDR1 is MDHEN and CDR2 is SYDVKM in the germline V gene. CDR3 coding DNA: TGTGCCAGCAGTGTTTCGACAGAATCGGACTACGAGCAGTACTTC. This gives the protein CASSVSTESDYEQYF.

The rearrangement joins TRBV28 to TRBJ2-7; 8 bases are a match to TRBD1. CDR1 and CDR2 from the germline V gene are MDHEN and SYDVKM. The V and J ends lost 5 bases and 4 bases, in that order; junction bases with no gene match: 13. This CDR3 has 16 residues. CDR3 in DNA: TGTGCCAGCAGTCCTCACAGGGGGTATCTTTTGTACGAGCAGTACTTC. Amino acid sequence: CASSPHRGYLLYEQYF.

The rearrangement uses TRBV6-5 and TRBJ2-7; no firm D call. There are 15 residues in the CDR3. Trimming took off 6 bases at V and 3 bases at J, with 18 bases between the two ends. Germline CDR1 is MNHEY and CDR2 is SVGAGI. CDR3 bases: TGTGCCAGCAGGCCTACCCGGACGGCGAACTACGAGCAGTACTTC. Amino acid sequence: CASRPTRTANYEQYF.

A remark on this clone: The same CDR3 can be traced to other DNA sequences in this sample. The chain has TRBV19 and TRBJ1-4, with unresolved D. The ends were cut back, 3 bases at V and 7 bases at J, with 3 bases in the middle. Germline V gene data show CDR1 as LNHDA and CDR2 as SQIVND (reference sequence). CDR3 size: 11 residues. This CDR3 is CASSIGEKLFF. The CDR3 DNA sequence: TGTGCCAGTAGTATCGGTGAAAAACTGTTTTTT.

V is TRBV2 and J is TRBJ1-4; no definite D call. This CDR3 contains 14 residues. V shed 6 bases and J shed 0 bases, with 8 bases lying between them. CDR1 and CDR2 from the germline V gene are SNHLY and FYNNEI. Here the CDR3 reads CASRFEATNEKLFF. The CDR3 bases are TGTGCCAGCAGATTCGAAGCAACTAATGAAAAACTGTTTTTT.

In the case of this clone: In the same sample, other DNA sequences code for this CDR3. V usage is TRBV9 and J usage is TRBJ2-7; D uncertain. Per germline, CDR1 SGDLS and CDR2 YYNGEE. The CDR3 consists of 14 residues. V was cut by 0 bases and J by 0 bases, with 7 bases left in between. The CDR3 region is CASSVERFSYEQYF. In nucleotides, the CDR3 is TGTGCCAGCAGCGTAGAACGCTTCTCCTACGAGCAGTACTTC.

The CDR3 nucleotides read TGTGCCAGTAGTATTCTGACTAGCGGTAACCTTGGGGCGCGGCGGTACAATGAGCAGTTCTTC. It translates to CASSILTSGNLGARRYNEQFF. The V and J genes are TRBV19 and TRBJ2-1; 9 bases agree with TRBD2. Germline V gene sequence: CDR1 LNHDA, CDR2 SQIVND (reference sequence). V lost 3 bases to trimming and J lost 4 bases; unmatched junction nucleotides: 22. The CDR3 has 21 residues.

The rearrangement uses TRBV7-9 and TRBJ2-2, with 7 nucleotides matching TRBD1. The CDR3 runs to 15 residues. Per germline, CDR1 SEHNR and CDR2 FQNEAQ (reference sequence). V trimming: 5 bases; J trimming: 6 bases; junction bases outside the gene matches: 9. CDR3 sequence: CASSPRGPSPGELFF. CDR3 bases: TGTGCCAGCAGCCCGAGGGGGCCTTCCCCCGGGGAGCTGTTTTTT.

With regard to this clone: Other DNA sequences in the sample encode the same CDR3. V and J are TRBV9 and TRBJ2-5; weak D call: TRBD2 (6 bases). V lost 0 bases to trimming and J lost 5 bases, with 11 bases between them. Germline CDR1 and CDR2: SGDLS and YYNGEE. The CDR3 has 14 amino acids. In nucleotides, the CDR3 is TGTGCCAGCAGCGTAGGAGGGACTGAGGAGACCCAGTACTTC. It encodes CASSVGGTEETQYF.

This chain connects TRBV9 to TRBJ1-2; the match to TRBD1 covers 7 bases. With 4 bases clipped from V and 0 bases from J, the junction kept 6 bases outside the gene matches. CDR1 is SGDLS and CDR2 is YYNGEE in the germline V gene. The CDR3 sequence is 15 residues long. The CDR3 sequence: CASSQWDSSNYGYTF. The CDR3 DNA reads TGTGCCAGCAGCCAATGGGACAGTTCTAACTATGGCTACACCTTC.

The CDR3 protein is CASSVEEGSNTGELFF. The DNA for the CDR3 is TGTGCCAGCAGCGTAGAAGAGGGGTCGAACACCGGGGAGCTGTTTTTT. The V and J genes are TRBV9 and TRBJ2-2; tentatively, D is TRBD1 or TRBD2 (5 bases each). V gave up 0 bases and J gave up 0 bases, with 9 bases separating them. Per germline, CDR1 SGDLS and CDR2 YYNGEE. The CDR3 has 16 amino acids.